A selection of T cell receptor beta chains follows, all from one sample in a study of radiation and T cells in renal cell carcinoma. This table comes from immunoSEQ multiplex PCR, and its TCRdb copy is limited to in-frame clones, with some not included. Of 60,000 or so clones detected, 60% to 85% appear once; the ten largest clones hold around 7%. The sequences come from blood, collected from a patient whose treatment included radiotherapy and nephrectomy. The receptors here all came from a man aged 55-75 years with renal cell carcinoma. Each CDR3 is given with its conserved first and last residue.

>TRBJ2-5|TRBV30
CAWSWTGLETQYF
>TRBJ2-1|TRBV27
CASSLGGQYNEQFF
>TRBJ2-2|TRBV9
CASSPGLSRTGELFF
>TRBJ2-5|TRBV27
CASSLSGQETQYF
>TRBJ2-5|TRBV7-2
CASSLAPLHRGRPQETQYF
>TRBJ1-5|TRBV28
CASSSPQQIQPQHF
>TRBJ2-2|TRBV2
CASSESGRFPGELFF
>TRBJ2-5|TRBV11-3
CASSFRDKLLETQYF
>TRBJ1-2|TRBV29-1
CSVEQGHGYTF
>TRBJ2-5|TRBV5-1
CASSGVAGETQYF
>TRBJ2-1|TRBV11-2
CASRSTSGRGNEQFF
>TRBJ2-3|TRBV5-1
CASSLPQGGGTDTQYF
>TRBJ2-2|TRBV4-2
CASGRDSENTGELFF
>.|TRBV7-2
CASSSQISGAGRNEQYF
>TRBJ1-4|TRBV30
CAWSFGGEGEKLFF
>TRBJ2-3|TRBV6-1
CASSEGGATWDTQYF